The 9 T cell receptor beta chains listed next were all sequenced from one sample in a study of blood T cell repertoires in COVID-19. Clones were read by immunoSEQ multiplex PCR, and TCRdb kept only the in-frame ones, dropping some. The table has 96,000 or so clones, roughly 90% seen once; the top ten hold 4% to 4.5%. The material sequenced was peripheral blood. These receptor sequences come from a human donor with COVID-19, enrolled during active disease. The donor label of this sample is uncertain.

The chain employs TRBV6-5 and TRBJ2-7; 7 nucleotides align to TRBD2. Germline V gene data show CDR1 as MNHEY and CDR2 as SVGAGI. J was trimmed by 10 bases and V by 7 bases; bases with no gene match: 19. This CDR3 region has 15 residues. CDR3 in DNA: TGTGCCAGCACTAACTCGGGGGAGGGCCGCCCGAACCAGTACTTC. Translation gives CASTNSGEGRPNQYF.

The chain is built from TRBV2 and TRBJ1-2, with D perhaps TRBD1 (5 bases). The CDR3 has 14 amino acids. Trimming shortened V by 0 bases and J by 7 bases, and 12 bases separated the two germline ends. Germline V lookup: CDR1 SNHLY, CDR2 FYNNEI. CDR3 region: CASSEAWGDPGYTF. DNA for the CDR3: TGTGCCAGCAGTGAAGCGTGGGGGGATCCTGGCTACACCTTC.

The rearrangement uses TRBV5-4 and TRBJ2-1, with TRBD1 matching over 11 bases. CDR3 size: 16 residues. Germline CDR1 reads SGHNT; CDR2 reads YYREEE (reference sequence). The V segment lost 6 bases and the J segment 8 bases; nucleotides outside the gene matches: 13. CDR3 DNA sequence: TGTGCCAGCACCAGATGGGACAGGGGGTCAGGCTATGAGCAGTTCTTC. Amino acids: CASTRWDRGSGYEQFF.

V is TRBV10-1 and J is TRBJ2-3, with TRBD2 identical over 14 bases. The CDR3 is made up of 16 amino acids. Germline CDR1 WNHNN, CDR2 SYGVQD (reference sequence). The V and J ends lost 2 bases and 5 bases, in that order; junction bases with no gene match: 3. DNA of the CDR3: TGCGCCAGCAGTGAGGGGACTAGCGGGAGTCAAGATACGCAGTATTTT. Amino acids: CASSEGTSGSQDTQYF.

The gene calls are TRBV25-1 and TRBJ2-7; D is possibly TRBD2 (5 bases). Germline lookup yields CDR1 MGHDK and CDR2 SYGVNS. Trimming stripped 8 bases from V and 5 bases from J, with 10 bases between. The CDR3 extends over 11 amino acids. CDR3 DNA sequence: TGTGCCAGCTCCGGAGGAGACGAGCAGTACTTC. Amino acid sequence: CASSGGDEQYF.

This chain joins TRBV10-3 and TRBJ2-3; 11 bases line up with TRBD2. Germline CDR1 ENHRY, CDR2 SYGVKD. With V trimmed by 8 bases and J by 1 base, 8 bases remained unmatched. CDR3 length: 16 amino acids. CDR3 in DNA: TGTGCCATCTCTAGCGGGGGGCGTGCGGGCACAGATACGCAGTATTTT. Translating gives CAISSGGRAGTDTQYF.

This chain links TRBV5-1 with TRBJ1-3, with 7 bases fitting TRBD1. Germline trimming cut 3 bases from V and 4 bases from J; bases unmatched to any gene: 7. Germline CDR1 is SGHRS and CDR2 is YFSETQ. This CDR3 comprises 15 residues. This CDR3 reads CASSSGPGQGNTIYF. CDR3 bases: TGCGCCAGCAGCTCGGGTCCGGGACAGGGAAACACCATATATTTT.

The J gene is TRBJ2-3, the V gene TRBV12-5, with 9 bases lining up with TRBD2. CDR1 is LGHNT and CDR2 is FRNRAP in the germline V gene. With 5 bases clipped from V and 4 bases from J, the junction kept 7 bases outside the gene matches. The CDR3 runs 15 residues. The CDR3 bases are TGTGCTAGTGGTAAAAGCGGGGGGCAAGCAGATACGCAGTATTTT. Translation: CASGKSGGQADTQYF.

J is TRBJ2-7 and V is TRBV7-9; D perhaps matches TRBD2 (6 bases). There are 17 residues in the CDR3. Germline CDR1 reads SEHNR; CDR2 reads FQNEAQ (reference sequence). V dropped 6 bases and J dropped 2 bases, with 23 bases sitting between them. In DNA form, the CDR3 reads TGTGCCAGCAGGGCGCATGTGGCGGGGACCGCACCCTACGAGCAGTACTTC. Translation: CASRAHVAGTAPYEQYF.